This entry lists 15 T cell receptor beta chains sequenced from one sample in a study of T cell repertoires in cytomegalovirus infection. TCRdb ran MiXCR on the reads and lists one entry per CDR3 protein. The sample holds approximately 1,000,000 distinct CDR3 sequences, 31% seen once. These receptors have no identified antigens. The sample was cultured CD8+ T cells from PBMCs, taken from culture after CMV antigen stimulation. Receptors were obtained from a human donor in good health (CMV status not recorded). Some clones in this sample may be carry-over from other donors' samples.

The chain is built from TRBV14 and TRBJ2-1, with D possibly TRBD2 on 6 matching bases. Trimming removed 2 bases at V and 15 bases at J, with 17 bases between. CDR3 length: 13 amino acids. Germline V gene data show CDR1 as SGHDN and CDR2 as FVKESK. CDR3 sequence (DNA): TGTGCCAGCAGCCAAACCGGGAGACAGACACCGTTCTTC. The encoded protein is CASSQTGRQTPFF.

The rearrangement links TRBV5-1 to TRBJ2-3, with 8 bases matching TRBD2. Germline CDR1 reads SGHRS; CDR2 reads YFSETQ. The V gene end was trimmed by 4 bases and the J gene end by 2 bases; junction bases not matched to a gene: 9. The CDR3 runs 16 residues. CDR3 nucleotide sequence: TGCGCCAGCAGCAGGCGGGGGGCCCCAATCACAGATACGCAGTATTTT. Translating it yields CASSRRGAPITDTQYF.

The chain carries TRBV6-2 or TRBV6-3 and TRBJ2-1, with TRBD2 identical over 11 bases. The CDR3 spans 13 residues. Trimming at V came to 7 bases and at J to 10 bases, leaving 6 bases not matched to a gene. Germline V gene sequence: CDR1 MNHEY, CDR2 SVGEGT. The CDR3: CASTLAGGGEQFF. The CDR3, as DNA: TGTGCCAGCACGCTAGCGGGGGGCGGCGAGCAGTTCTTC.

The chain's CDR3 is CSARLGTGGGYTF. The CDR3 DNA sequence: TGCAGTGCTAGATTGGGGACAGGGGGTGGCTACACCTTC. V and J are TRBV20-1 and TRBJ1-2, with TRBD1 matching over 11 bases. The CDR3 consists of 13 residues. CDR1 and CDR2 from the germline V gene are DFQATT and SNEGSKA (reference sequence). V shed 2 bases and J 7 bases; nucleotides not matched to a gene: 3.

The CDR3 is CASSKNRGRDQPQHF. DNA for the CDR3: TGTGCCAGTAGTAAGAACAGGGGGCGCGATCAGCCCCAGCATTTT. The rearrangement links TRBV19 to TRBJ1-5; the match to TRBD1 covers 9 bases. CDR1 is LNHDA and CDR2 is SQIVND in the germline V gene (reference sequence). The CDR3 is 15 amino acids. The J segment lost 5 bases and the V segment lost 4 bases, leaving 6 bases of the junction unmatched.

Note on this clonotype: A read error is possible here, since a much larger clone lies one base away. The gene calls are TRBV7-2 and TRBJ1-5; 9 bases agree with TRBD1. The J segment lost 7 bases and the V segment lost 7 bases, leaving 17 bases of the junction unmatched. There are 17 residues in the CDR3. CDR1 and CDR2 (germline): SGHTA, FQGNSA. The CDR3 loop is CASNSSPGQGWEQPQHF. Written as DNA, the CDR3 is TGTGCCAGCAACTCTAGTCCGGGACAGGGATGGGAGCAGCCCCAGCATTTT.

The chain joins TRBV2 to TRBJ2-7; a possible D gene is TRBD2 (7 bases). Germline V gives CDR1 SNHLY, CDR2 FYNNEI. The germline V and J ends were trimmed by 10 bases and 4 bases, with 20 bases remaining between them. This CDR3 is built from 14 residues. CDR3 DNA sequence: TGTGCCACTTACGGGGGGCCCAGACGGTACGAGCAGTACTTC. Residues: CATYGGPRRYEQYF.

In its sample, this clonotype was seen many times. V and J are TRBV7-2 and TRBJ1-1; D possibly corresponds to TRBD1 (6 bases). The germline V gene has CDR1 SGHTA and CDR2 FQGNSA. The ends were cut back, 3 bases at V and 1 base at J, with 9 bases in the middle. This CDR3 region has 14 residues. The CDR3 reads CASSFAGANTEAFF. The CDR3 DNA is TGTGCCAGCAGCTTCGCAGGGGCGAACACTGAAGCTTTCTTT.

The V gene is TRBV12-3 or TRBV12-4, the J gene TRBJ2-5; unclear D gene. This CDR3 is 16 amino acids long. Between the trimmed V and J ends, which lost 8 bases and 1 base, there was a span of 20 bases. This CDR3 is CASVFLGGSIQETQYF. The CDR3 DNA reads TGTGCCAGCGTCTTTTTGGGCGGCTCGATCCAAGAGACCCAGTACTTC.

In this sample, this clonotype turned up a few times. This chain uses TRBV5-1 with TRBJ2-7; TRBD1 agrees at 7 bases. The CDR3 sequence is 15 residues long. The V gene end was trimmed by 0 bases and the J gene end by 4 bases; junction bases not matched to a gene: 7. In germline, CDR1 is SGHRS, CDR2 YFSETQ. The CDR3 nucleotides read TGCGCCAGCAGCTTGGCTGGGACAGAGAAATACGAGCAGTACTTC. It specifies CASSLAGTEKYEQYF.

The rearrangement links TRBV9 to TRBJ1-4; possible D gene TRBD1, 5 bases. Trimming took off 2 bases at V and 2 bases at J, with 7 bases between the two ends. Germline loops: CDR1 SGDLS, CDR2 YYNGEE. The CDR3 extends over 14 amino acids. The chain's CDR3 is CASSVAGTNEKLFF. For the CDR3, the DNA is TGTGCCAGCAGCGTCGCAGGGACTAATGAAAAACTGTTTTTT. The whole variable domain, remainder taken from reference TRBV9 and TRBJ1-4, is DSGVTQTPKHLITATGQRVTLRCSPRSGDLSVYWYQQSLDQGLQFLIQYYNGEERAKGNILERFSAQQFPDLHSELNLSSLELGDSALYFCASSVAGTNEKLFFGSGTQLSVL.

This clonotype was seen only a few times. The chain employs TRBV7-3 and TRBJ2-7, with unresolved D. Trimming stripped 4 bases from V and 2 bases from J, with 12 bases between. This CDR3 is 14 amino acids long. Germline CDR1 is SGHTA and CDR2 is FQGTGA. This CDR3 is CASSSPKGAYEQYV. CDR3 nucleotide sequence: TGTGCCAGCAGCTCACCAAAGGGCGCCTACGAGCAGTACGTC.

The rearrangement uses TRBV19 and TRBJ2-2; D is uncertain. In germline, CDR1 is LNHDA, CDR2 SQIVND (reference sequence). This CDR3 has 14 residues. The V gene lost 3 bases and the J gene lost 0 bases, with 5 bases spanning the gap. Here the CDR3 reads CASSIYPNTGELFF. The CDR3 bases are TGTGCCAGTAGTATCTATCCGAACACCGGGGAGCTGTTTTTT.

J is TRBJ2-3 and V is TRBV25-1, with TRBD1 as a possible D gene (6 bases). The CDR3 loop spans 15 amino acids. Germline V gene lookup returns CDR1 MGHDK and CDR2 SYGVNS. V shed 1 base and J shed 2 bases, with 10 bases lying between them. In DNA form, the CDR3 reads TGTGCCAGCAGTGAATCGCAGGGACACACAGATACGCAGTATTTT. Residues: CASSESQGHTDTQYF. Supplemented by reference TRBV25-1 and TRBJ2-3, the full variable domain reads EADIYQTPRYLVIGTGKKITLECSQTMGHDKMYWYQQDPGMELHLIHYSYGVNSTEKGDLSSESTVSRIRTEHFPLTLESARPSHTSQYLCASSESQGHTDTQYFGPGTRLTVL.

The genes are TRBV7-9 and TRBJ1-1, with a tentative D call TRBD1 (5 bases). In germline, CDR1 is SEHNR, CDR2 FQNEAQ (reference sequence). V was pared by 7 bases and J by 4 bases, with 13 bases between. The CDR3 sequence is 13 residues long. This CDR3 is CASIGHSPTEAFF. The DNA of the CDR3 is TGTGCCAGCATCGGACACTCGCCCACTGAAGCTTTCTTT.